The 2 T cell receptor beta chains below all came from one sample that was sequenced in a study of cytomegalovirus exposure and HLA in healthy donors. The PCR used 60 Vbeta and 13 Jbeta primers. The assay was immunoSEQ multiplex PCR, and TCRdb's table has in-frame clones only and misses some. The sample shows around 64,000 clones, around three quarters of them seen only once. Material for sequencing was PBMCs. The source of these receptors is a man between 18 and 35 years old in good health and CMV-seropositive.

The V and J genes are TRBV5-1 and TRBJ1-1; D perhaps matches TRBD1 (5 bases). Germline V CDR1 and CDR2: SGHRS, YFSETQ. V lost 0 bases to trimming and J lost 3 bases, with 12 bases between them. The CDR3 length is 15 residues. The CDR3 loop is CASSLDPAGDTEAFF. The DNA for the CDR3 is TGCGCCAGCAGCTTGGATCCAGCGGGGGACACTGAAGCTTTCTTT.

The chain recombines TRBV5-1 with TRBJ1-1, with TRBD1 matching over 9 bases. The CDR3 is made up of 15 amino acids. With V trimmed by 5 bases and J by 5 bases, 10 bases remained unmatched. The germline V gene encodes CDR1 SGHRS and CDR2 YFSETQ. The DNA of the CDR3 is TGCGCCAGCAGAAGAACAGGGGGCGATGGAACTGAAGCTTTCTTT. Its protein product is CASRRTGGDGTEAFF. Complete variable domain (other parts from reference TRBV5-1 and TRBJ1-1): KAGVTQTPRYLIKTRGQQVTLSCSPISGHRSVSWYQQTPGQGLQFLFEYFSETQRNKGNFPGRFSGRQFSNSRSEMNVSTLELGDSALYLCASRRTGGDGTEAFFGQGTRLTVV.